This is a list of T cell receptor beta chains from one sample in a study of blood T cell repertoires in COVID-19. Produced via immunoSEQ multiplex PCR; TCRdb's table is partial and in-frame only. Found here are hundreds of thousands of clones, less than 90% of them singletons; the top ten hold roughly 0.69%. The sequencing sample was made of peripheral blood. The receptors shown here come from a man aged 40-50 years with acute or convalescent COVID-19. CDR3s include the opening cysteine and the closing phenylalanine or tryptophan. The order of the fields is D gene, clone size, J gene, V gene, CDR3 protein, CDR3 DNA. The D gene is left open where the match is weak. The listing skips clone size in some rows; elsewhere it reads once, few, many or a size class.

NA | NA | TRBJ2-6 | TRBV28 | CASSFAGYSGANVLTF | TGTGCCAGCAGTTTCGCAGGATACTCTGGGGCCAACGTCCTGACTTTC
NA | NA | TRBJ2-1 | TRBV6-5 | CASSYSSGALEEQFF | TGTGCCAGCAGTTACTCCAGCGGAGCTTTAGAAGAGCAGTTCTTC
TRBD1 | NA | TRBJ2-7 | TRBV4-1 | CASSQTRGTYEQYF | TGCGCCAGCAGCCAAACCAGGGGGACCTACGAGCAGTACTTC
TRBD1 | NA | TRBJ1-5 | TRBV5-1 | CASSLTGTGNQPQHF | TGCGCCAGCAGCCTAACCGGGACAGGCAATCAGCCCCAGCATTTT
TRBD1 | NA | TRBJ2-3 | TRBV4-1 | CASSQHGNRDSPSTDTQYF | TGCGCCAGCAGCCAACACGGGAACCGGGACAGCCCTAGCACAGATACGCAGTATTTT
NA | once | TRBJ1-1 | TRBV27 | CASSSPFIGENTEAFF | TGTGCCAGCAGTTCCCCCTTCATTGGAGAGAACACTGAAGCTTTCTTT
NA | NA | TRBJ1-6 | TRBV30 | CAWRLYGTPYNSPLHF | TGTGCCTGGAGGTTATACGGGACTCCCTATAATTCACCCCTCCACTTT
NA | NA | TRBJ2-6 | TRBV13 | CASSTRGSGANVLTF | TGTGCCAGCAGCACCCGGGGCTCTGGGGCCAACGTCCTGACTTTC
NA | NA | TRBJ2-1 | TRBV5-6 | CASSLANENEQFF | TGTGCCAGCAGCTTGGCCAACGAGAATGAGCAGTTCTTC
TRBD2 | NA | TRBJ2-5 | TRBV4-2 | CASSLGSGLRGSGETQYF | TGTGCCAGCAGCCTTGGAAGTGGATTGCGGGGGTCTGGCGAGACCCAGTACTTC
NA | NA | TRBJ1-2 | TRBV12-1 | CASSFGGGVEGYTF | TGTGCCAGCAGCTTTGGCGGCGGGGTGGAGGGCTACACCTTC
NA | NA | TRBJ1-4 | TRBV2 | CASSDPGFTNEKLFF | TGTGCCAGCAGTGACCCAGGGTTCACTAATGAAAAACTGTTTTTT
TRBD2 | NA | TRBJ2-2 | TRBV4-2 | CASTDRRGTGELFF | TGTGCCAGCACGGATAGGCGGGGGACCGGGGAGCTGTTTTTT
TRBD1 | NA | TRBJ2-2 | TRBV7-9 | CASSLLSDRMNTGELFF | TGTGCCAGCAGCCTACTCTCGGACAGGATGAACACCGGGGAGCTGTTTTTT
NA | NA | TRBJ1-1 | TRBV30 | CAWGGGGSFTEAFF | TGTGCCTGGGGGGGCGGGGGAAGCTTCACTGAAGCTTTCTTT
TRBD1 | NA | TRBJ2-7 | TRBV10-3 | CAISPDRADFYEQYF | TGTGCCATCAGTCCGGACAGGGCCGACTTCTACGAGCAGTACTTC
TRBD2 | NA | TRBJ2-1 | TRBV28 | CASSLTSGRKNEQFF | TGTGCCAGCAGTTTAACTAGCGGGAGGAAGAATGAGCAGTTCTTC
TRBD2 | NA | TRBJ2-3 | TRBV5-1 | CASSLAGGLAGPDTQYF | TGCGCCAGCAGCTTGGCCGGGGGACTAGCGGGCCCAGATACGCAGTATTTT
NA | once | TRBJ2-7 | TRBV18 | CASSPGAGPENEQYF | TGTGCCAGCTCCCCCGGTGCGGGTCCGGAGAACGAGCAGTACTTC
NA | NA | TRBJ1-1 | TRBV23-1 | CASSQSAANTEAFF | TGCGCCAGCAGTCAATCGGCGGCGAACACTGAAGCTTTCTTT
NA | NA | TRBJ1-2 | TRBV21-1 | CASSSPRDGGEGYGYTF | TGTGCCAGCAGCTCCCCTCGGGACGGGGGGGAAGGCTATGGCTACACCTTC
NA | NA | TRBJ1-2 | TRBV14 | CASSPRGGDGYTF | TGTGCCAGCAGCCCCCGGGGGGGCGATGGCTACACCTTC
TRBD1 | NA | TRBJ1-6 | TRBV27 | CASSLGTGVRNSPLHF | TGTGCCAGCAGTTTAGGGACAGGGGTGAGGAATTCACCCCTCCACTTT
NA | NA | TRBJ1-5 | TRBV11-2 | CASTRGGWWLGNQPQHF | TGTGCCAGCACCCGCGGGGGTTGGTGGTTGGGCAATCAGCCCCAGCATTTT
NA | NA | TRBJ1-5 | TRBV5-4 | CASSLAPEGNQPQHF | TGTGCCAGCAGCTTGGCCCCCGAGGGCAATCAGCCCCAGCATTTT
TRBD1 | once | TRBJ1-2 | TRBV7-9 | CASSYDRDGYGYTF | TGTGCCAGCAGCTACGACAGGGACGGCTATGGCTACACCTTC
NA | NA | TRBJ2-5 | TRBV4-2 | CASSQDTWGGTEETQYF | TGTGCCAGCAGCCAAGATACCTGGGGCGGGACGGAAGAGACCCAGTACTTC
NA | NA | TRBJ1-5 | TRBV27 | CASSLRGFNQPQHF | TGTGCCAGCAGTTTGCGAGGGTTCAATCAGCCCCAGCATTTT
NA | NA | TRBJ2-2 | TRBV3-1/TRBV3-2 | CASSPLRRNPGELFF | TGTGCCAGCAGCCCCTTGAGGCGAAATCCCGGGGAGCTGTTTTTT
NA | NA | TRBJ2-1 | TRBV2 | CASRVSSEYNEQFF | TGTGCCAGCAGAGTATCTAGCGAGTACAATGAGCAGTTCTTC
TRBD1 | NA | TRBJ2-3 | TRBV5-1 | CASSRGTGRDTQYF | TGCGCCAGCAGCAGAGGGACAGGGCGAGATACGCAGTATTTT
TRBD1 | NA | TRBJ1-4 | TRBV13 | CASSSTGGFEKLFF | TGTGCCAGCAGCTCGACAGGGGGGTTTGAAAAACTGTTTTTT
TRBD2 | NA | TRBJ2-7 | TRBV7-9 | CASSMGGYEQYF | TGTGCCAGCAGCATGGGGGGGTACGAGCAGTACTTC
NA | NA | TRBJ1-1 | TRBV12-3/TRBV12-4 | CASSLDRGTEAFF | TGTGCCAGCAGCTTGGACAGAGGGACTGAAGCTTTCTTT
NA | NA | TRBJ1-1 | TRBV21-1 | CASSGQGTNTEAFF | TGTGCCAGCAGCGGACAGGGGACGAACACTGAAGCTTTCTTT
NA | NA | TRBJ2-3 | TRBV6-1 | CASSERGLVTDTQYF | TGTGCCAGCAGTGAACGGGGGTTAGTCACAGATACGCAGTATTTT
NA | NA | TRBJ2-7 | TRBV5-1 | CASSLGSGNEQYF | TGCGCCAGCAGCTTGGGTTCGGGGAACGAGCAGTACTTC
NA | few | TRBJ1-4 | TRBV7-8 | CASAQRSGGEGEKLFF | TGTGCCAGCGCCCAGAGATCGGGGGGGGAAGGCGAAAAACTGTTTTTT
TRBD1 | NA | TRBJ1-2 | TRBV7-9 | CASRPVVAGGSYGYTF | TGTGCCAGCAGGCCAGTCGTGGCAGGGGGCAGTTATGGCTACACCTTC
NA | NA | TRBJ2-5 | TRBV18 | CASSPRTAQETQYF | TGTGCCAGCTCACCCAGGACAGCTCAAGAGACCCAGTACTTC
NA | NA | TRBJ2-3 | TRBV28 | CASSPSGTDTQYF | TGTGCCAGCAGTCCTAGCGGCACAGATACGCAGTATTTT
TRBD1 | NA | TRBJ1-5 | TRBV28 | CASSLWGTGVQPQHF | TGTGCCAGCAGTTTATGGGGGACAGGGGTACAGCCCCAGCATTTT
NA | NA | TRBJ2-7 | TRBV28 | CASSLSSAQYF | TGTGCCAGCAGTTTAAGTAGTGCGCAGTACTTC
TRBD1 | NA | TRBJ1-3 | TRBV7-2 | CASSPGQDGNTIYF | TGTGCCAGCAGCCCCGGACAGGATGGAAACACCATATATTTT
NA | once | TRBJ2-1 | TRBV11-3 | CASSFGDTYSYNEQFF | TGTGCCAGCAGCTTTGGGGACACTTACTCCTACAATGAGCAGTTCTTC
TRBD1 | NA | TRBJ1-2 | TRBV2 | CASSLNRGDSHGYTF | TGTGCCAGCAGTCTCAATCGCGGGGACAGTCATGGCTACACCTTC
TRBD2 | NA | TRBJ2-7 | TRBV4-1 | CASSQLAGGFTTKGQYF | TGCGCCAGCAGCCAACTAGCGGGGGGCTTTACTACGAAGGGGCAGTACTTC
NA | NA | TRBJ1-3 | TRBV7-9 | CASSFSRQGNSGNTIYF | TGTGCCAGCAGCTTTTCCAGGCAGGGGAATTCTGGAAACACCATATATTTT
TRBD2 | NA | TRBJ2-1 | TRBV11-3 | CASSLLAGGPGNEQFF | TGTGCCAGCAGCTTATTAGCGGGAGGGCCGGGGAATGAGCAGTTCTTC
NA | NA | TRBJ1-2 | TRBV3-1/TRBV3-2 | CASSQDYATPKGYTF | TGTGCCAGCAGCCAAGATTACGCAACTCCGAAAGGCTACACCTTC
TRBD1 | NA | TRBJ1-4 | TRBV7-9 | CASTRTGTNEKLFF | TGTGCCAGCACCCGGACAGGGACTAATGAAAAACTGTTTTTT
NA | NA | TRBJ1-1 | TRBV3-1/TRBV3-2 | CASSQTRGKSTEAFF | TGTGCCAGCAGCCAAACCAGGGGTAAGAGCACTGAAGCTTTCTTT
NA | NA | TRBJ2-1 | TRBV6-5 | CASRRDSYNEQFF | TGTGCCAGCAGGAGAGACAGTTACAATGAGCAGTTCTTC
NA | NA | TRBJ2-7 | TRBV4-3 | CASSNSLDEQYF | TGCGCCAGCAGCAACTCCCTAGACGAGCAGTACTTC
TRBD2 | NA | TRBJ2-3 | TRBV5-5 | CASSALAGGGTDTQYF | TGTGCCAGCAGCGCCTTAGCGGGCGGTGGTACAGATACGCAGTATTTT
TRBD2 | NA | TRBJ2-1 | TRBV24-1 | CATSEPRTSDRSYNEQFF | TGTGCCACCAGTGAACCCCGGACTAGCGACCGCTCCTACAATGAGCAGTTCTTC
NA | NA | TRBJ1-4 | TRBV5-1 | CASSLVAQGEKLFF | TGCGCCAGCAGCTTGGTTGCGCAGGGGGAAAAACTGTTTTTT
NA | NA | TRBJ2-5 | TRBV18 | CASSPLQEETQYF | TGTGCCAGCTCACCACTCCAGGAAGAGACCCAGTACTTC
NA | few | TRBJ1-6 | TRBV25-1 | CASSETGSNSPLHF | TGTGCCAGCAGTGAAACAGGTTCTAATTCACCCCTCCACTTT